This T cell receptor beta chain was identified in a study of radiotherapy plus CTLA-4 blockade in lung cancer. The study's findings and limits: Blood-borne expansion of tumor-derived TCR clones followed radiotherapy plus ipilimumab.

Focal radiation and CTLA-4 blockade (ipilimumab) were tested in chemo-refractory metastatic non-small-cell lung cancer patients. The table came from immunoSEQ multiplex PCR; TCRdb's copy has only in-frame clones and leaves some out. There are approximately 99,000 clones in the sample; around 88% occur only once, and nearly 5% lies in the top ten. Of note for this clone: The target antigen is unknown.

Germline V CDR1 and CDR2: MNHNS, SASEGT. This CDR3 contains 17 residues. The ends were cut back, 0 bases at V and 6 bases at J, with 19 bases in the middle. This receptor was obtained from a human donor with non-small cell lung cancer that progressed on radiotherapy plus ipilimumab. The V call is TRBV6-1, the J call TRBJ2-3, with a possible D match to TRBD1 (5 bases). Sequencing used peripheral blood, obtained from a patient treated with radiotherapy plus ipilimumab. The CDR3 DNA is TGTGCCAGCAGTGAAGCACACCGCACCTTGGGGCGGGATACGCAGTATTTT. Translation: CASSEAHRTLGRDTQYF.